Listed below are T cell receptor beta chains from one sample, sequenced in a study of cytomegalovirus exposure and HLA in healthy donors. Measured with immunoSEQ multiplex PCR; TCRdb has only the in-frame clones, and not every one. The sample records 250,000 to 350,000 clones, 80% being singletons. Sequenced: PBMCs. These receptors came from a girl aged 2 to 9 in good health and CMV-seronegative. Each CDR3 is given with its conserved first and last residue. Each record gives: J gene, clone size, V gene, D gene, CDR3 DNA, CDR3 protein. The D gene is left open where the match is weak. Not every row has a clone size; where given, it reads once, few, many or a size class.

>TRBJ1-2|-|TRBV6-1|-
TGTGCCAGCAGTGAGGACAGAGGGAGTCGTTATGGCTACACCTTC
CASSEDRGSRYGYTF
>TRBJ2-7|once|TRBV18|-
TGTGCCAGCTCACCAACAGGGAGCGGGACTTACGAGCAGTACTTC
CASSPTGSGTYEQYF
>TRBJ2-7|-|TRBV19|TRBD1
TGTGCCAGTAGTATAGGGACAGGGAGGGAGCAGTACTTC
CASSIGTGREQYF
>TRBJ2-1|few|TRBV9|-
TGTGCCAGCAGCCCATTCTCGCTATCCTACAATGAGCAGTTCTTC
CASSPFSLSYNEQFF
>TRBJ1-2|once|TRBV2|TRBD1
TGTGCCAGGACTTTCGGGACAGGGGGCGTTAACTATGGCTACACCTTC
CARTFGTGGVNYGYTF
>TRBJ2-1|-|TRBV5-6|-
TGTGCCAGCAGGACAACAGGGTGGAAGCAGTTCTTC
CASRTTGWKQFF
>TRBJ2-3|few|TRBV9|TRBD2
TGTGCCAGCAGCGAAACTAGCGGGAGCTACACAGATACGCAGTATTTT
CASSETSGSYTDTQYF
>TRBJ1-1|-|TRBV28|TRBD1
TGTGCCAGCAGCCCAACAGGGGGCGGCACTGAAGCTTTCTTT
CASSPTGGGTEAFF
>TRBJ2-1|few|TRBV5-1|TRBD2
TGCGCCAGCAGCCCCTCCCAGACTAGCTTCACCTACAATGAGCAGTTCTTC
CASSPSQTSFTYNEQFF
>TRBJ1-1|-|TRBV5-1|-
TGCGCCAGCAGTTACAACCGTGGTCGGGAATCTGAAGCTTTCTTT
CASSYNRGRESEAFF